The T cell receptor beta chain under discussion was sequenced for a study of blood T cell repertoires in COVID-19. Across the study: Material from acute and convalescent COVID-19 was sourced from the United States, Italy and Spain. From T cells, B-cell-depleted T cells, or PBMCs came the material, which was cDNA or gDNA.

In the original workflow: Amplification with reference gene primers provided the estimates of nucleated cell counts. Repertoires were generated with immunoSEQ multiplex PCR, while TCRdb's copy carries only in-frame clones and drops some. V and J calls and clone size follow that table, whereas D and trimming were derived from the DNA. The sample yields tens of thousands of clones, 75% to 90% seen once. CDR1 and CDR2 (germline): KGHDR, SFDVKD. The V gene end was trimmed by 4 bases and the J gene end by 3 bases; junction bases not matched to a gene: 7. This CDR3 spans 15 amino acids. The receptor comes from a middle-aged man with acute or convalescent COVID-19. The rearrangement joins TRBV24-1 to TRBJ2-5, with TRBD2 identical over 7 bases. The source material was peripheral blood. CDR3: CATSDLTGGKETQYF. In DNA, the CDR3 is TGTGCCACCAGTGACCTGACGGGGGGTAAAGAGACCCAGTACTTC.